The 22 T cell receptor beta chains reported below all come from one sample, sequenced in a study of regulatory T cells in long-lasting Graves disease. Time point: newly diagnosed GD, antithyroid drugs for less than 3 months. PBMC-derived RNA was used for the TCR library. The TCR beta library used iRepertoire HTBI primers with Arm-PCR amplification of CDR3. In TCRdb, the multiplex PCR reads were re-called with MiXCR into one record per CDR3 protein. The sample has around 500,000 distinct CDR3 sequences, roughly 13% seen once; the top ten hold 10%. These data also featured in a second study, about T cells in Graves' hyperthyroidism and ophthalmopathy.

The material sequenced was peripheral blood mononuclear cells (PBMCs), taken at new diagnosis, from a patient treated with antithyroid drugs. These receptor sequences come from a man younger than 45 with Graves disease.

The genes are TRBV10-3 and TRBJ2-3, with D uncertain. The CDR3 extends over 14 amino acids. V lost 5 bases, J lost 6 bases, and 15 bases lay in between. CDR1 is ENHRY and CDR2 is SYGVKD in the germline V gene. CDR3 region: CAISQGPIADTQYF. CDR3 nucleotide sequence: TGTGCCATCAGTCAAGGCCCCATCGCGGATACGCAGTATTTT.

The rearrangement joins TRBV4-1 to TRBJ1-1, with a possible D match to TRBD1 (5 bases). Trimming pared 0 bases from V and 5 bases from J, leaving 16 bases between. The CDR3 has 16 residues. Per germline, CDR1 MGHRA and CDR2 YSYEKL. In DNA, the CDR3 is TGCGCCAGCAGCCAAGAATTTAGCAGGGCAACGACTGAAGCTTTCTTT. Amino acids: CASSQEFSRATTEAFF.

The V and J genes are TRBV15 and TRBJ2-1, with TRBD2 identical over 8 bases. This CDR3 spans 14 amino acids. V was pared by 5 bases and J by 3 bases, with 3 bases of the junction left unmatched. In germline, CDR1 is LNHNV, CDR2 YYDKDF (reference sequence). The CDR3 loop reads CATSATSVYNEQFF. The CDR3 DNA is TGTGCCACCAGCGCGACTAGCGTCTACAATGAGCAGTTCTTC.

V gene TRBV7-2 combines with J gene TRBJ1-1, with D possibly matching TRBD1 (5 bases). Germline V gene lookup returns CDR1 SGHTA and CDR2 FQGNSA. This CDR3 spans 15 amino acids. With 3 bases removed from V and 0 bases from J, the gap between germline ends came to 11 bases. The CDR3 DNA sequence: TGTGCCAGCAGCTTGGCGGAACAGGTGAACACTGAAGCTTTCTTT. This encodes CASSLAEQVNTEAFF.

This clonotype was seen ten or more times. V usage is TRBV3-1 and J usage is TRBJ2-5; D unclear. The germline CDR1 and CDR2 sequences are LGHDT and YNNKEL (reference sequence). V was trimmed by 0 bases and J by 4 bases, leaving 9 bases between them. The length of the CDR3 is 14 residues. The DNA for the CDR3 is TGTGCCAGCAGCCAAGATGCGGTGGGAGAGACCCAGTACTTC. This translates into CASSQDAVGETQYF.

This clonotype showed up many times. The chain couples TRBV5-1 to TRBJ2-1; D might be TRBD1 or TRBD2, each matching 6 bases. The CDR3 consists of 15 residues. Trimming took 0 bases from V and 8 from J, leaving 15 bases between them. From germline, CDR1 is SGHRS and CDR2 YFSETQ. The CDR3 sequence: CASSLEGSGGDEQFF. In nucleotides, the CDR3 is TGCGCCAGCAGCTTGGAAGGGTCCGGGGGCGATGAGCAGTTCTTC.

This clonotype was seen repeatedly, ten times or more. The chain joins TRBV5-1 to TRBJ2-1; D may be TRBD1 or TRBD2 (6 bases each). The V and J ends lost 7 bases and 0 bases respectively, with 11 bases between them. There are 14 residues in the CDR3. Germline CDR1 SGHRS, CDR2 YFSETQ. Here the CDR3 reads CASRGTPSYNEQFF. Here the CDR3 DNA reads TGCGCCAGCCGCGGGACACCCTCCTACAATGAGCAGTTCTTC.

This clonotype appeared many times. The chain has TRBV6-5 and TRBJ2-7; possibly TRBD2 for D (5 bases). V shed 4 bases and J shed 6 bases, with 16 bases lying between them. This CDR3 has 14 amino acids. Germline assignment: CDR1 MNHEY and CDR2 SVGAGI. This chain's CDR3 is CASSFGDNRVEQYF. The DNA for the CDR3 is TGTGCCAGCAGTTTCGGGGATAATAGGGTCGAGCAGTACTTC.

This sequence joins TRBV9 and TRBJ2-6; 11 bases align to TRBD1. The CDR3 has 17 amino acids. The junction had 8 bases not matched to a gene; V was cut back by 7 bases and J by 2 bases. Germline V gives CDR1 SGDLS, CDR2 YYNGEE. CDR3 bases: TGTGCCAGCCTAAGGGACAGGGGGGCCCCTGGGGCCAACGTCCTGACTTTC. Its translation: CASLRDRGAPGANVLTF.

This clonotype has ten or more counts. The rearrangement joins TRBV27 to TRBJ2-3; the D is unclear. The V end was cut by 1 base, the J end by 4 bases, with 9 bases between. The CDR3 loop spans 14 amino acids. Germline-derived CDR1 and CDR2 are MNHEY and SMNVEV (reference sequence). The CDR3 region has the DNA TGTGCCAGCAGTTTATATTCCCTCGCAGATACGCAGTATTTT. Translating gives CASSLYSLADTQYF.

This clonotype was picked up many times. The chain uses TRBV29-1 and TRBJ2-5, with D tentatively TRBD1 (6 bases). CDR1 is SQVTM, CDR2 ANQGSEA, per germline. Deletions cut 7 bases from V and 5 bases from J, with 11 bases between. The CDR3 is 11 amino acids. CDR3 DNA: TGCAGCGCCCAAAGGGGGGAGACCCAGTACTTC. This sequence encodes CSAQRGETQYF.

This clonotype came up many times. The rearrangement uses TRBV7-8 and TRBJ2-7, with TRBD2 identical over 13 bases. Unmatched junction bases numbered 7, after V lost 5 bases and J lost 0 bases. This CDR3 is 17 amino acids long. Germline V CDR1 and CDR2: SGHVS, FQNEAQ. The CDR3 DNA sequence: TGTGCCAGCAGCGCCCGGACTAGCGGGAGTCCCTCCTACGAGCAGTACTTC. This encodes CASSARTSGSPSYEQYF.

In DNA form, the CDR3 reads TGCGCCAGCAGTGAGTCGGGTAGCGAGCTAGATACGCAGTATTTT. This translates into CASSESGSELDTQYF. The V call is TRBV10-1, the J call TRBJ2-3; D is perhaps TRBD2 (5 bases). Trimming pared 0 bases from V and 5 bases from J, leaving 12 bases between. Germline V gives CDR1 WNHNN, CDR2 SYGVQD (reference sequence). This CDR3 spans 15 amino acids.

This clonotype was seen at least ten times. This chain connects TRBV5-1 to TRBJ2-3; D gene uncertain. The CDR3 contains 17 residues. Between the trimmed V and J ends, which lost 1 base and 1 base, there was a span of 16 bases. Germline CDR1 and CDR2: SGHRS and YFSETQ. CDR3 coding DNA: TGCGCCAGCAGCTTGCCATTATTAGAGATGCGCACAGATACGCAGTATTTT. The encoded protein is CASSLPLLEMRTDTQYF.

This clonotype was seen many times. This chain joins TRBV6-1 and TRBJ1-4, with 7 positions matching TRBD1. The CDR3 covers 15 residues. Looked up from germline, CDR1 is MNHNS and CDR2 is SASEGT. Germline trimming cut 3 bases from V and 3 bases from J; bases unmatched to any gene: 4. The DNA for the CDR3 is TGTGCCAGCAGTGAGAACAGGGGAGCTAATGAAAAACTGTTTTTT. It specifies CASSENRGANEKLFF.

This clonotype was detected a few times. The rearrangement joins TRBV29-1 to TRBJ2-3, with 7 bases identical to TRBD2. V shed 4 bases and J 6 bases; nucleotides not matched to a gene: 4. This CDR3 has 12 amino acids. Looked up from germline, CDR1 is SQVTM and CDR2 is ANQGSEA. The CDR3 DNA reads as TGCAGCGTTGGGGGGAGGGTGGATACGCAGTATTTT. Its translation: CSVGGRVDTQYF.

The sample holds many counts of this clonotype. This chain joins TRBV11-1 and TRBJ2-5; 8 positions match TRBD1. The CDR3 consists of 16 residues. J gave up 0 bases and V 5 bases, and 8 bases lay outside the gene matches. The germline V gene encodes CDR1 SGHAT and CDR2 FQDESV (reference sequence). CDR3 bases: TGTGCCAGCAGCCAACGGACAGGGTCGTACCAAGAGACCCAGTACTTC. It codes for CASSQRTGSYQETQYF.

This clonotype was seen ten or more times. The rearrangement joins TRBV29-1 to TRBJ1-2; no clear D. The CDR3 consists of 12 residues. Trimming took 7 bases from V and 4 from J, leaving 13 bases between them. Looked up from germline, CDR1 is SQVTM and CDR2 is ANQGSEA. For the CDR3, the DNA is TGCAGCGGGACTTCACCGACCTATGGCTACACCTTC. Encoded protein: CSGTSPTYGYTF.

In this sample, this clonotype turned up many times. The J gene is TRBJ2-3, the V gene TRBV6-1, with 7 bases lining up with TRBD2. There are 15 residues in the CDR3. With 8 bases clipped from V and 6 bases from J, the junction kept 14 bases outside the gene matches. Germline V gene sequence: CDR1 MNHNS, CDR2 SASEGT. The CDR3 sequence: CASPLRETAWDTQYF. The CDR3 nucleotides read TGTGCCAGCCCCCTGCGGGAGACGGCGTGGGATACGCAGTATTTT.

This clonotype was seen ten or more times. The chain recombines TRBV12-3 or TRBV12-4 with TRBJ2-7; 12 nucleotides align to TRBD1. J lost 6 bases, V lost 5 bases, and 5 bases had no gene match. The CDR3 is made up of 14 amino acids. CDR3 amino acids: CASSGTGGIGEQYF. CDR3 sequence (DNA): TGTGCCAGCAGTGGGACAGGGGGCATAGGCGAGCAGTACTTC.

In its sample, this clonotype was seen many times. This rearrangement joins TRBV12-3 or TRBV12-4 to TRBJ2-7; 9 positions agree with TRBD2. Trimming took 6 bases from V and 4 from J; bases not matched to a gene: 10. The CDR3 runs to 15 residues. As DNA, the CDR3 is TGTGCCAGCAGCAAAAGTAGCGGGGGTTTTTACGAGCAGTACTTC. It yields the protein CASSKSSGGFYEQYF.

This clonotype was observed at least ten times. The rearrangement links TRBV7-3 to TRBJ2-3; TRBD2 might be the D (6 bases). This CDR3 region has 14 residues. V shed 4 bases and J shed 2 bases, with 10 bases lying between them. Per the germline V gene, CDR1 is SGHTA and CDR2 is FQGTGA. CDR3 DNA sequence: TGTGCCAGCAGCTCCCGGGACTTCACAGATACGCAGTATTTT. It translates to CASSSRDFTDTQYF.